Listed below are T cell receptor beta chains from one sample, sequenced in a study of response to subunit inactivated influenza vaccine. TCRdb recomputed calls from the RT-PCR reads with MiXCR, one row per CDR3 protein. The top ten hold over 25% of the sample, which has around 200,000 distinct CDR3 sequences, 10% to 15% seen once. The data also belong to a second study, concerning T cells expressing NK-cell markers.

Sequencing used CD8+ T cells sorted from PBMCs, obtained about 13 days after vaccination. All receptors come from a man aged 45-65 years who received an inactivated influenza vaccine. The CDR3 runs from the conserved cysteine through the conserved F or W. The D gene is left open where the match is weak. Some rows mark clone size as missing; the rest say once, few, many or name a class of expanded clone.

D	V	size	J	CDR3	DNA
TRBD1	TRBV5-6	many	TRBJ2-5	CASSLAKWTGGSETQYF	TGTGCCAGCAGCTTGGCCAAGTGGACAGGGGGCTCAGAGACCCAGTACTTC
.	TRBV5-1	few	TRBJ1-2	CASSLPGLYGYTF	TGCGCCAGCAGCCTTCCGGGCCTTTATGGCTACACCTTC
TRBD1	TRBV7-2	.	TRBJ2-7	CASSLVFGQGAYEQYF	TGTGCCAGCAGCTTAGTATTTGGACAGGGGGCCTACGAGCAGTACTTC
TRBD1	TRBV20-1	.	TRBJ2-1	CSARDFQGADNEQFF	TGCAGTGCTAGAGATTTCCAGGGGGCTGACAATGAGCAGTTCTTC
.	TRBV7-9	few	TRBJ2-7	CASSLADGYEQYF	TGTGCCAGCAGCTTAGCTGACGGATACGAGCAGTACTTC
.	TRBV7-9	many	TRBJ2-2	CASSLALIGELFF	TGTGCCAGCAGCTTAGCCCTCATAGGGGAGCTGTTTTTT
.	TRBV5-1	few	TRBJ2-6	CASSSDPAPGANVLTF	TGCGCCAGCAGCTCGGACCCTGCCCCTGGGGCCAACGTCCTGACTTTC
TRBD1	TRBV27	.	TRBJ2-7	CASSLGVGGYSYEQYF	TGTGCCAGCAGTTTAGGGGTAGGGGGCTACTCCTACGAGCAGTACTTC
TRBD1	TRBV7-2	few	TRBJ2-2	CASSPWDRESTGELFF	TGTGCCAGCAGCCCTTGGGACAGGGAGTCCACCGGGGAGCTGTTTTTT
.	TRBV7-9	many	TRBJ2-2	CASTLAYTGELFF	TGTGCCAGCACCCTAGCTTACACCGGGGAGCTGTTTTTT
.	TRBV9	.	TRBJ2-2	CASSGGNTGELFF	TGTGCCAGCAGCGGAGGGAACACCGGGGAGCTGTTTTTT
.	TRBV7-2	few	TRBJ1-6	CASSLVQSSYNSPLHF	TGTGCCAGCAGCCTAGTACAGAGCTCCTATAATTCACCCCTCCACTTT
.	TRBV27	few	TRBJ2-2	CASRPTGGELFF	TGTGCCAGCAGACCGACAGGCGGGGAGCTGTTTTTT
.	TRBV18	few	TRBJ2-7	CASSTGSYYEQYF	TGTGCCAGCTCAACCGGGTCATACTACGAGCAGTACTTC
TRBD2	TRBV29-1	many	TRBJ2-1	CSVTLAGVGYNEQFF	TGCAGCGTGACCTTAGCGGGAGTAGGTTACAATGAGCAGTTCTTC
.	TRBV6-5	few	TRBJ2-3	CASSYLGGNTDTQYF	TGTGCCAGCAGTTACTTAGGGGGAAACACAGATACGCAGTATTTT
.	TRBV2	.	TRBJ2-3	CASRRTVYSTDTQYF	TGTGCCAGCAGGAGGACAGTGTATAGCACAGATACGCAGTATTTT
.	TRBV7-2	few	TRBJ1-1	CASSWGLNTEAFF	TGTGCCAGCAGCTGGGGCTTGAACACTGAAGCTTTCTTT
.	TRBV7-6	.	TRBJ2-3	CASRSSSDSDTQYF	TGTGCCAGCAGATCCTCTAGCGACTCAGATACGCAGTATTTT
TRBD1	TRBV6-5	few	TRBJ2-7	CASSYSQGDPYEQYF	TGTGCCAGCAGTTACTCCCAGGGGGACCCCTACGAGCAGTACTTC
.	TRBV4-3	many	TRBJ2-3	CASSQAGVRTDTQYF	TGCGCCAGCAGCCAAGCAGGGGTTCGCACAGATACGCAGTATTTT
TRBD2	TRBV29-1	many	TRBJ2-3	CSVLLLAGAYTQYF	TGCAGCGTTCTTCTGCTAGCGGGAGCATATACGCAGTATTTT
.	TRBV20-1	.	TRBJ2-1	CSASLGDYRHNEQFF	TGCAGTGCTAGTCTAGGTGACTATCGACACAATGAGCAGTTCTTC
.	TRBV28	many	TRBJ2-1	CASSLSAYYNEQFF	TGTGCCAGCAGTTTATCCGCGTACTACAATGAGCAGTTCTTC
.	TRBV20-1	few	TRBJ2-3	CSARSSREGDTQYF	TGCAGTGCTAGATCGTCACGCGAGGGAGATACGCAGTATTTT
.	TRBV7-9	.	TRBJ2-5	CASSLALGLGETQYF	TGTGCCAGCAGCTTAGCGCTGGGTCTGGGGGAGACCCAGTACTTC
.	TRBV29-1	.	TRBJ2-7	CSVTGSGYEQYF	TGCAGCGTCACAGGGAGCGGGTACGAGCAGTACTTC
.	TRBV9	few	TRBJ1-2	CASSVAGADYGYTF	TGTGCCAGCAGCGTAGCAGGGGCGGACTATGGCTACACCTTC
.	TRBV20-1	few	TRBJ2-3	CSATDIRANMYTQYF	TGCAGTGCTACGGACATTAGGGCCAACATGTATACGCAGTATTTT
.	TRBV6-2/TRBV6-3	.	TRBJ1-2	CASSPGSLYGYTF	TGTGCCAGCAGCCCCGGCAGCCTCTATGGCTACACCTTC
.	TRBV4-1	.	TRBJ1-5	CASSHTPVRRGNQPQHF	TGCGCCAGCAGCCATACCCCGGTACGTCGTGGCAATCAGCCCCAGCATTTT
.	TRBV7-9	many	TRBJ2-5	CASSLSGEGETQYF	TGTGCCAGCAGCTTATCAGGGGAAGGGGAGACCCAGTACTTC
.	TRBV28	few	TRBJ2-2	CASSRGVGNTGELFF	TGTGCCAGCAGCCGCGGGGTTGGGAACACCGGGGAGCTGTTTTTT
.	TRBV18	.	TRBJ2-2	CASSPATGELFF	TGTGCCAGCTCACCAGCCACCGGGGAGCTGTTTTTT
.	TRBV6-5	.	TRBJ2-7	CASSYARQEYEQYF	TGTGCCAGCAGTTACGCTCGTCAGGAGTACGAGCAGTACTTC
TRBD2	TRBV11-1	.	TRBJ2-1	CASSLALLRSGGYYEQFF	TGTGCCAGCAGCTTAGCGCTACTTCGCAGCGGGGGGTATTATGAGCAGTTCTTC
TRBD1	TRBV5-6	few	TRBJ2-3	CASSPGQGSDTQYF	TGTGCCAGCAGCCCGGGACAGGGTTCAGATACGCAGTATTTT
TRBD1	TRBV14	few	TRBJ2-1	CASSHPDRVVYNEQFF	TGTGCCAGCAGCCATCCGGACAGGGTGGTCTACAATGAGCAGTTCTTC
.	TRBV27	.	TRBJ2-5	CASSLAAGLGETQYF	TGTGCCAGCAGTTTAGCGGCAGGGCTGGGAGAGACCCAGTACTTC
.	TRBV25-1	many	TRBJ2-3	CAAGRSTDTQYF	TGTGCCGCGGGGAGAAGCACAGATACGCAGTATTTT
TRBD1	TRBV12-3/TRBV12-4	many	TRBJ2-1	CASSFGTGLNEQFF	TGTGCCAGCAGTTTCGGGACAGGGCTCAATGAGCAGTTCTTC